Below are 22 T cell receptor beta chains sequenced from a single sample in a study of T-cell memory formation after mild COVID-19. TCRdb called the 5' RACE reads again in MiXCR, with one record for every CDR3 protein. The data contain some 70,000 distinct CDR3 sequences, roughly a sixth of them singletons. Material: PBMCs or a T cell subset sorted from them (not recorded which). These receptors were obtained from an adult woman who had mild COVID-19 (a few samples of this study predate the infection). Cell type and time point are not known.

V is TRBV2 and J is TRBJ2-3; D is unclear. This CDR3 comprises 15 residues. The ends were cut back, 3 bases at V and 2 bases at J, with 12 bases in the middle. From germline, CDR1 is SNHLY and CDR2 FYNNEI. CDR3 loop: CASSDSLAHTDTQYF. The DNA of the CDR3 is TGTGCCAGCAGTGACAGTTTGGCCCACACAGATACGCAGTATTTT.

The chain combines TRBV24-1 with TRBJ2-6; D gene uncertain. CDR3 size: 14 residues. The V gene lost 8 bases and the J gene lost 0 bases, with 7 bases spanning the gap. Per the germline V gene, CDR1 is KGHDR and CDR2 is SFDVKD. CDR3 protein: CATKIGSGANVLTF. CDR3 coding DNA: TGTGCCACCAAGATTGGCTCTGGGGCCAACGTCCTGACTTTC.

This clonotype was detected only a few times. The rearrangement joins TRBV5-1 to TRBJ2-1; 9 positions match TRBD2. V lost 5 bases, J lost 8 bases, and 5 bases stayed unmatched. The CDR3 is 13 amino acids. From germline, CDR1 is SGHRS and CDR2 YFSETQ. The CDR3 region has the DNA TGCGCCAGCAGTCGCGGGGGGGTGGATGAGCAGTTCTTC. Protein sequence: CASSRGGVDEQFF.

There are a few counts of this clonotype. The J gene is TRBJ2-7, the V gene TRBV4-1; tentative D call: TRBD2 (5 bases). The CDR3 extends over 14 amino acids. The ends were cut back, 1 base at V and 2 bases at J, with 9 bases in the middle. CDR1 and CDR2 (germline): MGHRA, YSYEKL. In DNA, the CDR3 is TGCGCCAGCAGCCAAGGGACTGCCACCTACGAGCAGTACTTC. The encoded protein is CASSQGTATYEQYF.

This clonotype was picked up a small number of times. The genes are TRBV7-9 and TRBJ1-5; 9 bases match TRBD1. The germline gives CDR1 SEHNR, CDR2 FQNEAQ (reference sequence). The CDR3 covers 17 residues. Trimming removed 2 bases from V and 2 bases from J; junction bases left unmatched: 7. CDR3 in amino acids: CASSLYYRDRGNQPQHF. The CDR3 DNA reads TGTGCCAGCAGCTTATATTACCGGGACAGGGGCAATCAGCCCCAGCATTTT.

This chain joins TRBV7-8 and TRBJ2-7; D is uncertain. The CDR3 contains 12 residues. Germline values: CDR1 SGHVS, CDR2 FQNEAQ. Trimming left V 5 bases short and J 9 bases short, with 14 bases between. The chain's CDR3 is CASSPHGGWQYF. For the CDR3, the DNA is TGTGCCAGCAGCCCTCATGGCGGATGGCAGTACTTC.

This sequence joins TRBV9 and TRBJ2-1, with 7 nucleotides matching TRBD2. V shed 0 bases and J 6 bases; nucleotides not matched to a gene: 6. The CDR3 covers 15 residues. CDR1 and CDR2 (germline): SGDLS, YYNGEE. CDR3 bases: TGTGCCAGCAGCGTAGGGGAGGGAACTTTCAATGAGCAGTTCTTC. This encodes CASSVGEGTFNEQFF. The full variable domain, completed using reference TRBV9 and TRBJ2-1, is DSGVTQTPKHLITATGQRVTLRCSPRSGDLSVYWYQQSLDQGLQFLIQYYNGEERAKGNILERFSAQQFPDLHSELNLSSLELGDSALYFCASSVGEGTFNEQFFGPGTRLTVL.

This clonotype was seen only a few times. The gene calls are TRBV29-1 and TRBJ1-3; D not resolved. V was clipped by 7 bases and J by 0 bases, with 13 bases between them. Per germline, CDR1 SQVTM and CDR2 ANQGSEA. The CDR3 consists of 14 residues. CDR3 in amino acids: CSGTFLGSGNTIYF. The CDR3 bases are TGCAGCGGCACCTTCCTTGGCTCTGGAAACACCATATATTTT.

Points on this clonotype: The junction differs from germline at one of its ends, possibly a read error. The chain recombines TRBV5-6 with TRBJ1-1; D not certain. Germline CDR1 is SGHDT and CDR2 is YYEEEE. The CDR3 loop spans 14 amino acids. Here the CDR3 DNA reads TGTGCCAGCATCTTGACGATAGGGAACACTGAAGCTTTCTTT. Residues: CASILTIGNTEAFF.

The chain couples TRBV7-6 to TRBJ2-1; D is undetermined. CDR1 is SGHVS, CDR2 FNYEAQ, per germline. This CDR3 has 15 residues. The germline V and J ends were trimmed by 5 bases and 6 bases, with 17 bases remaining between them. The CDR3 here is CASSDPLVVGNEQFF. Here the CDR3 DNA reads TGTGCCAGCAGCGACCCATTAGTGGTAGGCAATGAGCAGTTCTTC.

CDR3 protein: CASSWDRGHHEQYF. The CDR3, as DNA: TGCGCCAGCAGCTGGGACAGGGGGCACCACGAGCAGTACTTC. This chain connects TRBV5-1 to TRBJ2-7, with TRBD1 matching over 12 bases. V lost 3 bases to trimming and J lost 5 bases; unmatched junction nucleotides: 3. Germline loops: CDR1 SGHRS, CDR2 YFSETQ. CDR3 length: 14 residues.

The chain links TRBV6-5 to TRBJ2-1, with 9 bases identical to TRBD2. The germline V gene has CDR1 MNHEY and CDR2 SVGAGI. V dropped 5 bases and J dropped 8; count of bases not matched to a gene: 10. The CDR3 runs 15 residues. CDR3 nucleotides: TGTGCCAGCAGTCGACGCGGGGGGGAGACCGATGAGCAGTTCTTC. Translation gives CASSRRGGETDEQFF.

The genes are TRBV9 and TRBJ1-1; D not resolved. The length of the CDR3 is 14 residues. The V gene lost 0 bases and the J gene lost 5 bases, with 11 bases spanning the gap. Germline V gives CDR1 SGDLS, CDR2 YYNGEE. CDR3 protein: CASSVGHEGTEAFF. The CDR3 DNA reads TGTGCCAGCAGCGTAGGACACGAGGGTACTGAAGCTTTCTTT.

This clonotype was picked up a small number of times. The chain joins TRBV5-8 to TRBJ2-2, with 8 nucleotides matching TRBD2. The CDR3 sequence is 16 residues long. V lost 0 bases to trimming and J lost 4 bases; unmatched junction nucleotides: 5. The germline V gene has CDR1 SGHTS and CDR2 YDEGEE. The CDR3 loop reads CASSLEAGVSTGELFF. For the CDR3, the DNA is TGTGCCAGCAGCTTGGAAGCGGGAGTTAGCACCGGGGAGCTGTTTTTT.

This clonotype was seen a few times. The chain is built from TRBV12-3 or TRBV12-4 and TRBJ2-5, with D perhaps matching TRBD1 (6 bases). The CDR3 is 14 amino acids. V was clipped by 6 bases and J by 3 bases, with 14 bases between them. The CDR3 region has the DNA TGTGCCAGCAGCCCTACAGGGCTCGAAGAGACCCAGTACTTC. Encoded protein: CASSPTGLEETQYF.

This clonotype was seen a few times. This chain connects TRBV7-9 to TRBJ2-7, with D perhaps matching TRBD2 (5 bases). Germline CDR1 SEHNR, CDR2 FQNEAQ (reference sequence). The CDR3 has 14 residues. V shed 0 bases and J shed 5 bases, with 11 bases lying between them. CDR3 bases: TGTGCCAGCAGCTTAGCTACCGGAGGCGACGAGCAGTACTTC. Translating it yields CASSLATGGDEQYF.

This clonotype was seen a few times. V is TRBV7-2 and J is TRBJ2-4, with 7 bases lining up with TRBD2. The CDR3 extends over 17 amino acids. With 5 bases clipped from V and 0 bases from J, the junction kept 10 bases outside the gene matches. Germline CDR1 reads SGHTA; CDR2 reads FQGNSA. The CDR3 bases are TGTGCCAGCAGCACCCTAGCGGCCATACTAGCCAAAAACATTCAGTACTTC. Translated: CASSTLAAILAKNIQYF.

This clonotype has just one count. The rearrangement links TRBV19 to TRBJ2-1; D is ambiguous. Per the germline V gene, CDR1 is LNHDA and CDR2 is SQIVND (reference sequence). This CDR3 has 14 amino acids. V was clipped by 5 bases and J by 0 bases, with 8 bases between them. CDR3 sequence (DNA): TGTGCCAGTAGTTACCCCGGCTCCTACAATGAGCAGTTCTTC. Its protein is CASSYPGSYNEQFF.

This chain connects TRBV5-1 to TRBJ2-7, with a weak D call TRBD1 (5 bases). Between the trimmed V and J ends, which lost 3 bases and 5 bases, there was a span of 12 bases. This CDR3 has 13 residues. Germline values: CDR1 SGHRS, CDR2 YFSETQ. CDR3 nucleotides: TGCGCCAGCAGCTCGCGACAGTTCAACGAGCAGTACTTC. Translated, it gives CASSSRQFNEQYF.

In its sample, this clonotype was seen a few times. The chain uses TRBV2 and TRBJ2-7; D call uncertain. The V gene lost 8 bases and the J gene lost 4 bases, with 9 bases spanning the gap. Per the germline V gene, CDR1 is SNHLY and CDR2 is FYNNEI. CDR3 length: 11 residues. The CDR3 protein is CASEVGYEQYF. The CDR3 nucleotides read TGTGCCAGCGAGGTTGGATACGAGCAGTACTTC.

This clonotype turned up a few times. The V and J genes are TRBV11-2 and TRBJ2-5; D not resolved. V was clipped by 0 bases and J by 1 base, with 6 bases between them. The CDR3 consists of 14 residues. Germline V gene data show CDR1 as SGHAT and CDR2 as FQNNGV. CDR3 in DNA: TGTGCCAGCAGCTTAGATCTAGGCCAAGAGACCCAGTACTTC. Translating it yields CASSLDLGQETQYF.

The rearrangement links TRBV7-9 to TRBJ1-1; D is uncertain. The CDR3 spans 14 residues. Germline V gene data show CDR1 as SEHNR and CDR2 as FQNEAQ (reference sequence). Trimming pared 2 bases from V and 8 bases from J, leaving 15 bases between. This CDR3 reads CASSLSQPGGEAFF. The CDR3, as DNA: TGTGCCAGCAGCTTATCACAGCCAGGTGGAGAAGCTTTCTTT.